These 10 T cell receptor beta chains share one sample of origin, sequenced in a study of T cell repertoires in cytomegalovirus infection. No antigens are known for them. One entry per CDR3 protein, called by TCRdb with MiXCR from the reads. The profile covers approximately 910,000 distinct CDR3 sequences, with around 32% appearing a single time and 13% taken by the ten largest. The specimen was cultured CD8+ T cells from PBMCs, collected from culture after CMV antigen stimulation. Every receptor here comes from a human donor in good health (CMV status not recorded). Some clones in this sample may be carry-over from other donors' samples.

This clonotype was seen a few times. CDR3 in amino acids: CASGEWGGYTF. CDR3 bases: TGTGCCAGCGGGGAGTGGGGAGGCTACACCTTC. The rearrangement uses TRBV27 and TRBJ1-2; D remains ambiguous. The V gene lost 8 bases and the J gene lost 8 bases, with 12 bases spanning the gap. Germline V gene data show CDR1 as MNHEY and CDR2 as SMNVEV (reference sequence). The CDR3 runs to 11 residues.

About this clonotype: This may arise from a read error, as a much more abundant clone is one base away. The chain is built from TRBV7-6 and TRBJ2-3, with D perhaps matching TRBD2 (6 bases). CDR3 length: 13 amino acids. Germline V gene sequence: CDR1 SGHVS, CDR2 FNYEAQ. The CDR3 bases are TGTGTCAGCAGCTGGGGGGGCACAGATACGCAGTATTTT. Translation gives CVSSWGGTDTQYF.

A single count supports this clonotype. The chain links TRBV6-5 to TRBJ2-5; D tentatively fits TRBD1 or TRBD2 (6 bases each). This CDR3 region has 14 residues. The V gene's germline CDR1 is MNHEY and CDR2 SVGAGI. The germline V and J ends were trimmed by 3 bases and 4 bases, with 12 bases remaining between them. The CDR3 DNA sequence: TGTGCCAGCAGTTATGAGGGGGGAAGAGAGACCCAGTACTTC. Translation: CASSYEGGRETQYF.

This clonotype has a handful of counts. The rearrangement joins TRBV25-1 to TRBJ2-2, with 9 bases that match TRBD1. Germline V gene sequence: CDR1 MGHDK, CDR2 SYGVNS. There are 17 residues in the CDR3. Trimming took 3 bases from V and 2 from J; bases not matched to a gene: 7. The CDR3 reads CASSDPYRGRNTGELFF. DNA of the CDR3: TGTGCCAGCAGTGACCCGTACAGGGGGCGAAACACCGGGGAGCTGTTTTTT.

This chain joins TRBV7-9 and TRBJ2-1, with unresolved D. CDR1 is SEHNR and CDR2 is FQNEAQ in the germline V gene (reference sequence). Trimming stripped 5 bases from V and 9 bases from J, with 17 bases between. The CDR3 is 14 residues long. CDR3 coding DNA: TGTGCCAGCAGCCAGACCGAAGTCCAGGTTGAGCAGTTCTTC. Translating it yields CASSQTEVQVEQFF. The variable domain in full, completed from reference TRBV7-9 and TRBJ2-1, reads DTGVSQNPRHKITKRGQNVTFRCDPISEHNRLYWYRQTLGQGPEFLTYFQNEAQLEKSRLLSDRFSAERPKGSFSTLEIQRTEQGDSAMYLCASSQTEVQVEQFFGPGTRLTVL.

The chain is built from TRBV19 and TRBJ2-4, with D maybe TRBD2 (6 bases). Deletions cut 2 bases from V and 1 base from J, with 6 bases between. Per the germline V gene, CDR1 is LNHDA and CDR2 is SQIVND (reference sequence). The CDR3 totals 14 residues. CDR3 DNA: TGTGCCAGTAGTATACGGGGGGCCAAAAACATTCAGTACTTC. Translated: CASSIRGAKNIQYF.

V gene TRBV10-2 combines with J gene TRBJ1-2; D unclear. Germline CDR1 WSHSY, CDR2 SAAADI. The V end lost 6 bases, the J end lost 8 bases, and 10 bases lay between the germline ends. This CDR3 has 11 amino acids. Here the CDR3 reads CASRDSGGYTF. The CDR3 DNA sequence: TGCGCCAGCAGGGACTCCGGGGGCTACACCTTC.

This clonotype was recorded many times. The J gene is TRBJ1-2, the V gene TRBV7-2; D gene uncertain. The V gene's germline CDR1 is SGHTA and CDR2 FQGNSA. The CDR3 is made up of 13 amino acids. The V gene lost 1 base and the J gene lost 4 bases, with 7 bases spanning the gap. The CDR3 DNA follows: TGTGCCAGCAGCTTAGTCGCATCCTATGGCTACACCTTC. Protein sequence: CASSLVASYGYTF.

As concerns this clonotype: Compared with germline, one end of the junction differs, possibly owing to a read error. The chain couples TRBV6-1 to TRBJ1-2; the D gene is possibly TRBD1 (5 bases). CDR1 is MNHNS, CDR2 SASEGT, per germline. This CDR3 spans 13 amino acids. This chain's CDR3 is CSSKIWDSWSYTF. The CDR3 region has the DNA TGTTCCAGCAAGATCTGGGACTCCTGGAGCTACACCTTC.

The table lists this clonotype with many counts. This sequence joins TRBV7-8 and TRBJ2-1; 7 nucleotides line up with TRBD1. The germline V gene encodes CDR1 SGHVS and CDR2 FQNEAQ. CDR3 size: 17 residues. Trimming at V came to 7 bases and at J to 5 bases, leaving 17 bases not matched to a gene. CDR3 protein: CASTLRHRGQIHNEQFF. CDR3 DNA sequence: TGTGCCAGCACCCTAAGGCACAGGGGTCAAATCCACAATGAGCAGTTCTTC.